This T cell receptor (beta chain) appears in the sequencing data of a study of identical twins (dated by TCRdb to between 2015 and 2016). For context, the study as a whole: The study deep-sequenced TCR alpha and beta repertoires from monozygotic twins, unrelated adults of various ages and cord blood to test whether fetal clonotypes persist. To rule out contamination, replicate twin experiments were performed at different times with different library preparation protocols. What the research found in general, with its limitations: Compared with coincidental sharing between unrelated individuals, an excess of low generation-probability sequences was observed among out-of-frame TCR alpha sequences shared between twins. Conclusions relied on cross-sectional statistical analysis, since the same donors could not be followed over many years. The excess sharing between twins in beta out-of-frame sequences was weaker because fewer shared sequences reduced the signal-to-noise ratio. Out-of-frame TCR alpha sharing in monozygotic twins was systematically underestimated by recombination models, whereas sharing between unrelated individuals was in agreement with the recombination models. Zero-insertion analyses could be partly confounded by invariant T cells such as MAIT and iNKT, although diverse VJ usage argued against such confounding for most clonotypes. Fewer insertions were carried by abundant cord blood beta clonotypes; a weaker similar trend was observed in young adult naive repertoires, while no such trend was observed in memory repertoires.

The CDR3 starts with the cysteine, ends with the phenylalanine, and has 15 residues. Only the CDR3 DNA stays, 45 bases, in frame from base 1. Between the V and J ends, shortened by 4 bases and 1 base respectively, the junction contains 13 bases. Every donor was a healthy Caucasian. The twin cohort consisted of three pairs of female monozygotic twins, all aged roughly 18 to 30 years. Positive isolation kits from Invitrogen were used to isolate CD4+ and CD8+ T cell populations. This clonotype was seen repeatedly, ten times or more. What this receptor recognizes is not known. Qualities for individual bases were not recorded, and no much larger clone is one base off. Preparation of the library involved 5' RACE. Sequencer: Illumina HiSeq 2000. A universal primer binding site was introduced by template switching, and a unique molecular identifier was present in the final cDNA, enabling accurate counting of TCR cDNA molecules. First-strand cDNA for TCR alpha and beta chains was synthesized from specific primers in the conserved constant-segment region. To control for contamination, each cDNA library was double barcoded with a SMART-Mk sample barcode plus Illumina barcodes. Two successive PCR steps introduced TruSeq adapter sequences along with Illumina sample barcodes. TCR alpha and beta cDNA libraries were sequenced on the Illumina HiSeq platform with custom primers. Processing in the source paper ran as follows. MiGEC processed the raw reads to extract unique molecular identifiers, while MiXCR was used to determine the CDR3 positions. For each individual, recombination models were inferred using an EM algorithm with the repgenHMM and IGoR tools. The tcR package in R was used for shared clonotype analysis, with sharing normalized by the product of cloneset sizes. To study raw recombination without the effects of thymic and clonal selection, out-of-frame nonproductive sequences were analyzed. TCRdb cleaned the public reads at Q25 with fastp, built clones with MiXCR and kept in-frame beta chains. All rows with the same CDR3 protein become a single entry with the most common DNA and genes. These V and J calls derive from TCRdb rather than the authors' analysis. The sample profile shows 300,000 to 350,000 distinct CDR3 sequences; 9% to 15% of them were found once. Roughly 7.8% of the sample is taken by the ten largest.

These data were likewise used in another study, on yellow fever vaccine responses in identical twins. The second study, in turn, reports: The T cell response to vaccination in identical twins was reported by the authors to appear partly convergent and partly personalized. Focusing on identical twins, the study followed the T cell clones that responded to the vaccine, and did so with precision.

Source material: CD8+ T cells sorted from blood. This receptor was identified in a woman aged 18-30 years in good health. The V gene is TRBV12-3 or TRBV12-4 and the J gene is TRBJ2-5; possibly the D gene is TRBD2, per 6 matching bases. The CDR3 sequence is CASSSPGTAQETQYF. DNA sequence: TGTGCCAGCAGTTCCCCAGGGACTGCCCAAGAGACCCAGTACTTC.